This T cell receptor beta chain was captured by sequencing in a study of shared clonotypes between healthy human individuals. Study-wide background: Two female and a few male donors aged 18 to 49 were enrolled.

The CDR3 extends over 16 amino acids. Per germline, CDR1 SEHNR and CDR2 FQNEAQ (reference sequence). V shed 1 base, J shed 5 bases, and the junction held 4 bases outside the gene matches. Some clones are missing from TCRdb's copy, which holds only in-frame ones; the method was immunoSEQ multiplex PCR. Of 2 million to 2.5 million clones in the sample, less than 95% were seen once. The rearrangement links TRBV7-9 to TRBJ2-3; 12 nucleotides match TRBD2. The sequencing sample was made of naive CD4+ T cells from PBMCs. Stated subset: CD45RA+ positively selected. The TCR originated in a man aged 18 to 29 in good health. Some clones in this sample may be carry-over from other donors' samples. The CDR3 coding sequence is TGTGCCAGCAGCTTAGGACTAGCGGGAGCGGTAGATACGCAGTATTTT. It encodes CASSLGLAGAVDTQYF.